The 28 T cell receptor beta chains below all came from one sample that was sequenced in a study of technical replicates of blood from a few donors. Profiled with immunoSEQ multiplex PCR; TCRdb holds only in-frame clones, not every one. Of 84,000 or so clones listed, 85% to 95% are singletons. Sequenced: T cells isolated from PBMCs. All receptors come from a human donor in good health.

The chain uses TRBV27 and TRBJ1-1; D is perhaps TRBD1 (6 bases). Germline V gene sequence: CDR1 MNHEY, CDR2 SMNVEV (reference sequence). There are 15 residues in the CDR3. V lost 2 bases to trimming and J lost 1 base, with 11 bases between them. CDR3 in DNA: TGTGCCAGCAGTTTACATGCAGGGGCGAACACTGAAGCTTTCTTT. This gives the protein CASSLHAGANTEAFF.

The V gene is TRBV13, the J gene TRBJ2-7; 13 nucleotides line up with TRBD2. V lost 5 bases and J lost 2; bases outside the gene matches: 6. The CDR3 runs 16 residues. Germline assignment: CDR1 PRHDT and CDR2 FYEKMQ (reference sequence). CDR3 region: CASSPLLAGGPYEQYF. CDR3 bases: TGTGCCAGCAGCCCCCTACTAGCGGGAGGGCCCTACGAGCAGTACTTC.

The chain employs TRBV6-6 and TRBJ2-5; 8 positions match TRBD2. The ends lost 2 bases at V and 5 bases at J; junction bases unmatched: 10. CDR1 is MNHNY, CDR2 SVGAGI, per germline (reference sequence). This CDR3 has 16 amino acids. The CDR3 nucleotides read TGTGCCAGCAGTTACGATCGAGCGGGAGCTGGGGAGACCCAGTACTTC. Encoded protein: CASSYDRAGAGETQYF.

This chain links TRBV30 with TRBJ2-2, with D perhaps matching TRBD1 (6 bases). Trimming stripped 3 bases from V and 6 bases from J, with 8 bases between. The CDR3 sequence is 12 residues long. The V gene's germline CDR1 is GTSNPN and CDR2 SVGIG (reference sequence). The CDR3, as DNA: TGTGCCTGGAGCAGGGGTTCCGGGGAGCTGTTTTTT. This codes for CAWSRGSGELFF.

The CDR3 protein is CASRRGSAEAFF. In nucleotides, the CDR3 is TGTGCCAGTAGGCGGGGGTCCGCTGAAGCTTTCTTT. V usage is TRBV19 and J usage is TRBJ1-1, with D tentatively TRBD1 (5 bases). Trimming cost V 6 bases and J 6 bases, with 11 bases left between them. CDR1 and CDR2 (germline): LNHDA, SQIVND (reference sequence). This CDR3 region has 12 residues.

The J gene is TRBJ1-4, the V gene TRBV15; unclear D gene. The CDR3 covers 14 residues. Deletions cut 0 bases from V and 6 bases from J, with 8 bases between. CDR1 LNHNV and CDR2 YYDKDF come from the germline V gene (reference sequence). The CDR3 sequence: CATSRDLADEKLFF. CDR3 sequence (DNA): TGTGCCACCAGCAGAGATTTGGCTGATGAAAAACTGTTTTTT.

The CDR3 loop reads CASSLKSSGLTDTQYF. CDR3 nucleotide sequence: TGTGCCAGCAGTTTAAAGAGTAGCGGGCTCACAGATACGCAGTATTTT. The chain recombines TRBV6-5 with TRBJ2-3; 7 bases agree with TRBD2. The trim removed 4 bases at V and 2 bases at J, leaving 9 bases unmatched. The germline CDR1 and CDR2 sequences are MNHEY and SVGAGI. The CDR3 sequence is 16 residues long.

This chain links TRBV4-1 with TRBJ1-5; D is perhaps TRBD1 (6 bases). Germline values: CDR1 MGHRA, CDR2 YSYEKL. Trimming pared 6 bases from V and 3 bases from J, leaving 18 bases between. This CDR3 is built from 16 residues. CDR3 loop: CASSITGQLINQPQHF. The CDR3 DNA reads TGCGCCAGCAGTATTACAGGGCAACTTATCAATCAGCCCCAGCATTTT.

V usage is TRBV7-8 and J usage is TRBJ1-1; 12 positions agree with TRBD1. After removal of 3 bases from V and 1 base from J, the junction contained 0 bases not matched to a gene. The CDR3 is 15 amino acids. From germline, CDR1 is SGHVS and CDR2 FQNEAQ. CDR3 DNA: TGTGCCAGCAGCTTGGGACAGGGGGCGAACACTGAAGCTTTCTTT. Translating it yields CASSLGQGANTEAFF.

V usage is TRBV5-1 and J usage is TRBJ1-2; 7 bases align to TRBD1. The CDR3 spans 14 residues. V lost 4 bases, J lost 6 bases, and 9 bases stayed unmatched. CDR1 is SGHRS and CDR2 is YFSETQ in the germline V gene. Written as DNA, the CDR3 is TGCGCCAGCAGCCGGGGACAGAACGGGGATGGCTACACCTTC. Amino acids: CASSRGQNGDGYTF.

The genes are TRBV9 and TRBJ2-1, with TRBD2 matching 9 bases. CDR1 SGDLS and CDR2 YYNGEE come from the germline V gene. Trimming at V came to 6 bases and at J to 4 bases, leaving 8 bases not matched to a gene. The CDR3 has 15 residues. This CDR3 reads CASNVGTSSYNEQFF. In nucleotides, the CDR3 is TGTGCCAGCAACGTGGGGACTAGCAGTTACAATGAGCAGTTCTTC.

This chain links TRBV6-6 with TRBJ1-5; TRBD1 is a possible D gene (5 bases). Trimming took off 2 bases at V and 5 bases at J, with 13 bases between the two ends. The CDR3 loop spans 15 amino acids. Looked up from germline, CDR1 is MNHNY and CDR2 is SVGAGI (reference sequence). The CDR3 region is CASSYGAVSHQPQHF. CDR3 DNA: TGTGCCAGCAGTTACGGGGCGGTTTCTCATCAGCCCCAGCATTTT.

The rearrangement links TRBV2 to TRBJ1-6; 7 bases map to TRBD1. After removal of 1 base from V and 10 bases from J, the junction contained 4 bases not matched to a gene. This CDR3 is 14 amino acids long. CDR1 is SNHLY and CDR2 is FYNNEI in the germline V gene. Here the CDR3 reads CASSEEGARSPLHF. In DNA form, the CDR3 reads TGTGCCAGCAGTGAAGAGGGGGCAAGGTCACCCCTCCACTTT.

V usage is TRBV29-1 and J usage is TRBJ2-6, with D perhaps given as TRBD1 or TRBD2 (6 bases each). CDR3 length equals 14 residues. Deletions cut 5 bases from V and 4 bases from J, with 12 bases between. The germline CDR1 and CDR2 sequences are SQVTM and ANQGSEA. The CDR3 here is CSVQGGRGANVLTF. CDR3 sequence (DNA): TGCAGCGTTCAAGGGGGGCGGGGGGCCAACGTCCTGACTTTC.

The chain has TRBV5-1 and TRBJ2-7, with TRBD1 identical over 10 bases. The length of the CDR3 is 15 residues. CDR1 and CDR2 from the germline V gene are SGHRS and YFSETQ. V dropped 4 bases and J dropped 4; count of bases not matched to a gene: 8. CDR3 loop: CASSIRDRGTYEQYF. The DNA of the CDR3 is TGCGCCAGCAGCATCCGGGACAGGGGAACTTACGAGCAGTACTTC.

The chain links TRBV5-8 to TRBJ2-4; tentatively, D is TRBD1 (6 bases). From germline, CDR1 is SGHTS and CDR2 YDEGEE. Trimming left V 4 bases short and J 8 bases short, with 16 bases between. The CDR3 length is 14 residues. DNA of the CDR3: TGTGCCAGCAGCATACGGACAGTTCTGGACATTCAGTACTTC. It encodes CASSIRTVLDIQYF.

This rearrangement joins TRBV6-4 to TRBJ1-6; 9 bases line up with TRBD1. Per germline, CDR1 MRHNA and CDR2 SNTAGT. The ends lost 3 bases at V and 11 bases at J; junction bases unmatched: 8. This CDR3 comprises 15 residues. CDR3 amino acids: CASSEDRGGFAPLHF. The CDR3 DNA is TGTGCCAGCAGTGAGGACAGGGGTGGTTTTGCACCCCTCCACTTT.

This sequence joins TRBV7-9 and TRBJ2-1, with D possibly TRBD2 on 6 matching bases. The CDR3 extends over 15 amino acids. Trimming cost V 5 bases and J 4 bases, with 15 bases left between them. Germline loops: CDR1 SEHNR, CDR2 FQNEAQ (reference sequence). DNA of the CDR3: TGTGCCAGCAGCCCAATAGCGGTTGAATACAATGAGCAGTTCTTC. Its translation is CASSPIAVEYNEQFF.

The chain links TRBV9 to TRBJ2-4, with 12 bases that match TRBD2. There are 16 residues in the CDR3. CDR1 and CDR2 from the germline V gene are SGDLS and YYNGEE. Trimming took 3 bases from V and 6 from J; bases not matched to a gene: 7. CDR3 nucleotides: TGTGCCAGCAGCGCACGACTAGCGGGAGCGGGAAACATTCAGTACTTC. This encodes CASSARLAGAGNIQYF.

The chain carries TRBV19 and TRBJ1-3, with D possibly being TRBD1 (6 bases). With 6 bases removed from V and 2 bases from J, the gap between germline ends came to 20 bases. Germline-derived CDR1 and CDR2 are LNHDA and SQIVND (reference sequence). The CDR3 has 17 residues. The CDR3 coding sequence is TGTGCCAGTAGCAAACTGGACAGTCTGTACGCTGGAAACACCATATATTTT. Encoded protein: CASSKLDSLYAGNTIYF.

The genes are TRBV6-1 and TRBJ1-2, with TRBD1 as a possible D gene (6 bases). CDR3 length: 13 residues. Germline V gene sequence: CDR1 MNHNS, CDR2 SASEGT. The ends were cut back, 6 bases at V and 8 bases at J, with 16 bases in the middle. The CDR3 DNA follows: TGTGCCAGCAGCGAACAGGGTTGGTGGGGCTACACCTTC. Amino acid sequence: CASSEQGWWGYTF.

The chain uses TRBV19 and TRBJ2-6, with no clear D. With 5 bases removed from V and 0 bases from J, the gap between germline ends came to 17 bases. Germline CDR1 reads LNHDA; CDR2 reads SQIVND (reference sequence). The CDR3 has 18 amino acids. CDR3 bases: TGTGCCAGTAGTCGGGTGAGCGTGCTTTCCTCTGGGGCCAACGTCCTGACTTTC. This encodes CASSRVSVLSSGANVLTF. Together with reference TRBV19 and TRBJ2-6, the CDR3 gives the full variable domain: DGGITQSPKYLFRKEGQNVTLSCEQNLNHDAMYWYRQDPGQGLRLIYYSQIVNDFQKGDIAEGYSVSREKKESFPLTVTSAQKNPTAFYLCASSRVSVLSSGANVLTFGAGSRLTVL.

The V call is TRBV7-6, the J call TRBJ2-7, with TRBD2 matching over 9 bases. The CDR3 length is 15 residues. Germline CDR1 reads SGHVS; CDR2 reads FNYEAQ. V lost 0 bases to trimming and J lost 2 bases; unmatched junction nucleotides: 2. As DNA, the CDR3 is TGTGCCAGCAGCTTAGCCCTAGCGGGGACCTACGAGCAGTACTTC. Translating gives CASSLALAGTYEQYF.

This chain links TRBV7-2 with TRBJ2-4; TRBD2 aligns across 14 bases. J gave up 6 bases and V 5 bases, and 9 bases lay outside the gene matches. CDR3 length equals 17 residues. The germline gives CDR1 SGHTA, CDR2 FQGNSA. The CDR3 coding sequence is TGTGCCAGCAGCAAACAGACTAGCGGGGGGGCGAGAAACATTCAGTACTTC. It specifies CASSKQTSGGARNIQYF.

This chain links TRBV4-1 with TRBJ1-5; D is possibly TRBD1 (5 bases). There are 17 residues in the CDR3. V gave up 2 bases and J gave up 3 bases, with 17 bases separating them. The germline V gene encodes CDR1 MGHRA and CDR2 YSYEKL. CDR3 in DNA: TGCGCCAGCAGCCAATCAAGAGCGCAGGGCCCCAATCAGCCCCAGCATTTT. It translates to CASSQSRAQGPNQPQHF.

V and J are TRBV9 and TRBJ2-3, with D possibly being TRBD1 (5 bases). Per the germline V gene, CDR1 is SGDLS and CDR2 is YYNGEE. CDR3 length equals 17 residues. The V and J ends lost 4 bases and 2 bases respectively, with 20 bases between them. The CDR3 DNA sequence: TGTGCCAGCAGCCCAAGCGTAGGGGCGGAGCCCACAGATACGCAGTATTTT. Its translation is CASSPSVGAEPTDTQYF.

This clone was seen more than once but under ten times. The chain uses TRBV5-1 and TRBJ1-4; the D is unclear. CDR3 length equals 16 residues. In germline, CDR1 is SGHRS, CDR2 YFSETQ. The V end lost 1 base, the J end lost 0 bases, and 10 bases lay between the germline ends. Written as DNA, the CDR3 is TGCGCCAGCAGCTTGCCAGGAGGAGCAACTAATGAAAAACTGTTTTTT. Translation: CASSLPGGATNEKLFF.

CDR3 in DNA: TGTGCCAGCTCACCACAGGGAGTTATGAACACTGAAGCTTTCTTT. This codes for CASSPQGVMNTEAFF. The chain recombines TRBV18 with TRBJ1-1; D remains ambiguous. CDR1 is KGHSH, CDR2 LQKENI, per germline. This CDR3 is built from 15 residues. V was trimmed by 1 base and J by 0 bases, leaving 9 bases between them.